These 18 T cell receptor beta chains were all obtained from the same sample, sequenced in a study of technical replicates of blood from a few donors. Libraries were prepared by immunoSEQ multiplex PCR; TCRdb keeps only in-frame clonotypes and omits some of them. This sample carries some 13,000 clones, 85% to 95% of them seen once, and the ten largest clones take 6% to 9.5%. Sequenced: PBMCs. The receptors come from a human donor in good health.

The rearrangement links TRBV28 to TRBJ1-5; 7 bases fit TRBD1. The germline V gene encodes CDR1 MDHEN and CDR2 SYDVKM. The CDR3 has 17 amino acids. The junction had 17 bases not matched to a gene; V was cut back by 2 bases and J by 10 bases. The CDR3 DNA is TGTGCCAGCAGTTTAGGGGCGGGACAGCTGGACCTTGGTCCCCAGCATTTT. It specifies CASSLGAGQLDLGPQHF.

The CDR3 protein is CASSQVQGQDSLYEQYF. As DNA, the CDR3 is TGTGCCAGCAGCCAAGTTCAGGGGCAAGACTCCCTCTACGAGCAGTACTTC. This chain uses TRBV4-2 with TRBJ2-7; TRBD1 might be the D (6 bases). Looked up from germline, CDR1 is LGHNA and CDR2 is YNFKEQ. V was cut by 1 base and J by 3 bases, with 19 bases left in between. This CDR3 spans 17 amino acids.

The V call is TRBV18, the J call TRBJ2-7, with TRBD1 matching 8 bases. CDR3 length equals 15 residues. V gave up 6 bases and J gave up 5 bases; unmatched junction bases: 12. From germline, CDR1 is KGHSH and CDR2 LQKENI. This chain's CDR3 is CASSLGQGESHEQYF. In nucleotides, the CDR3 is TGTGCCAGCTCCCTCGGACAGGGAGAAAGCCACGAGCAGTACTTC.

The gene calls are TRBV9 and TRBJ1-1; 7 positions match TRBD1. V dropped 2 bases and J dropped 5; count of bases not matched to a gene: 9. Germline V gene data show CDR1 as SGDLS and CDR2 as YYNGEE. The CDR3 is 15 amino acids. The CDR3 region has the DNA TGTGCCAGCAGCGTCCCCGGAACAGGGGATACTGAAGCTTTCTTT. It specifies CASSVPGTGDTEAFF.

The chain carries TRBV29-1 and TRBJ2-5; perhaps TRBD2 as D (6 bases). The J call is in doubt because the DNA end fits TRBJ2-7 better. The CDR3 runs 13 residues. Looked up from germline, CDR1 is SQVTM and CDR2 is ANQGSEA. The CDR3 is CSVEGTRTYEQYF. In nucleotides, the CDR3 is TGCAGCGTTGAGGGGACTCGTACCTACGAGCAGTACTTC.

The chain recombines TRBV5-1 with TRBJ1-2, with D unresolved. The CDR3 covers 13 residues. Germline V lookup: CDR1 SGHRS, CDR2 YFSETQ. V gave up 3 bases and J gave up 7 bases, with 13 bases separating them. Here the CDR3 reads CASSSTRTSGYTF. CDR3 in DNA: TGCGCCAGCAGCTCGACCCGTACTAGTGGCTACACCTTC.

The CDR3 region is CASSEPPTGTNTGELFF. CDR3 coding DNA: TGCGCCAGCAGTGAGCCCCCGACAGGGACTAACACCGGGGAGCTGTTTTTT. This chain joins TRBV10-2 and TRBJ2-2; D is perhaps TRBD1 (7 bases). V was cut by 2 bases and J by 2 bases, with 15 bases left in between. The germline V gene encodes CDR1 WSHSY and CDR2 SAAADI. The CDR3 spans 17 residues.

This clone was seen once. The DNA for the CDR3 is TGTGCCAGCAGCTTAGGTCCTAGCGGGAGCACCGGGGAGCTGTTTTTT. This codes for CASSLGPSGSTGELFF. The chain joins TRBV11-3 to TRBJ2-2; 10 nucleotides align to TRBD2. This CDR3 is 16 amino acids long. V shed 1 base, J shed 4 bases, and the junction held 3 bases outside the gene matches. In germline, CDR1 is SGHNT, CDR2 YENEEA.

The rearrangement links TRBV29-1 to TRBJ2-3, with 7 bases fitting TRBD1. Germline lookup yields CDR1 SQVTM and CDR2 ANQGSEA. The V gene end was trimmed by 7 bases and the J gene end by 2 bases; junction bases not matched to a gene: 6. The length of the CDR3 is 13 residues. CDR3 region: CSAEGQITDTQYF. The DNA of the CDR3 is TGCAGCGCCGAGGGACAGATCACAGATACGCAGTATTTT.

This clone was found once. The chain carries TRBV5-1 and TRBJ2-1, with D possibly being TRBD2 (6 bases). The CDR3 totals 12 residues. In germline, CDR1 is SGHRS, CDR2 YFSETQ. With 0 bases removed from V and 12 bases from J, the gap between germline ends came to 10 bases. The CDR3 DNA is TGCGCCAGCAGCTTGGCCGGGGGACCGCAGTTCTTC. Protein: CASSLAGGPQFF.

This clone came up once. The CDR3 nucleotides are TGTGCCAGTACCAACAGGGGTGGCTACGAGCAGTACTTC. Amino acid sequence: CASTNRGGYEQYF. The chain links TRBV19 to TRBJ2-7, with 7 bases aligning to TRBD1. Germline CDR1 is LNHDA and CDR2 is SQIVND (reference sequence). The junction had 6 bases not matched to a gene; V was cut back by 7 bases and J by 3 bases. The CDR3 consists of 13 residues.

This clone was observed a single time. The genes are TRBV12-5 and TRBJ2-1, with 12 bases lining up with TRBD2. V lost 1 base to trimming and J lost 9 bases; unmatched junction nucleotides: 4. The germline CDR1 and CDR2 sequences are LGHNT and FRNRAP. This CDR3 is 15 amino acids long. The CDR3 protein is CASGLGLAGVGEQFF. The CDR3 DNA reads as TGTGCTAGTGGTTTGGGACTAGCGGGAGTCGGTGAGCAGTTCTTC.

This chain connects TRBV28 to TRBJ2-2; TRBD2 is a possible D gene (6 bases). CDR1 is MDHEN and CDR2 is SYDVKM in the germline V gene. V was clipped by 3 bases and J by 6 bases, with 20 bases between them. The CDR3 sequence is 17 residues long. The CDR3 protein is CASSLTRRRGVPGELFF. The CDR3 DNA reads TGTGCCAGCAGTTTGACCAGGAGGCGGGGTGTTCCCGGGGAGCTGTTTTTT.

V and J are TRBV29-1 and TRBJ1-1; TRBD1 is a possible D gene (6 bases). With 5 bases removed from V and 1 base from J, the gap between germline ends came to 8 bases. This CDR3 is 12 amino acids long. The germline V gene has CDR1 SQVTM and CDR2 ANQGSEA. The CDR3 nucleotides read TGCAGCGTTTTACAGGGGAACACTGAAGCTTTCTTT. It codes for CSVLQGNTEAFF.

V usage is TRBV18 and J usage is TRBJ2-7, with D possibly being TRBD2 (6 bases). Trimming took off 3 bases at V and 9 bases at J, with 12 bases between the two ends. The CDR3 spans 12 residues. Germline V gives CDR1 KGHSH, CDR2 LQKENI. CDR3 region: CASSPEAGGQYF. The CDR3 bases are TGTGCCAGCTCACCGGAAGCCGGGGGGCAGTACTTC.

The V call is TRBV29-1, the J call TRBJ2-7, with D tentatively TRBD1 (5 bases). The V end lost 3 bases, the J end lost 2 bases, and 8 bases lay between the germline ends. The germline V gene has CDR1 SQVTM and CDR2 ANQGSEA. There are 12 residues in the CDR3. The DNA for the CDR3 is TGCAGCGTTGATCAGGGTCCCTACGAGCAGTACTTC. This sequence encodes CSVDQGPYEQYF.

The gene calls are TRBV5-1 and TRBJ1-1; a weak D match, TRBD1 (6 bases). The germline CDR1 and CDR2 sequences are SGHRS and YFSETQ. The CDR3 contains 14 residues. The V end lost 0 bases, the J end lost 4 bases, and 10 bases lay between the germline ends. The CDR3 bases are TGCGCCAGCAGCTTGGCAGGGGAGGGCACTGAAGCTTTCTTT. This gives the protein CASSLAGEGTEAFF. Full variable domain (outside the CDR3, taken from reference TRBV5-1 and TRBJ1-1): KAGVTQTPRYLIKTRGQQVTLSCSPISGHRSVSWYQQTPGQGLQFLFEYFSETQRNKGNFPGRFSGRQFSNSRSEMNVSTLELGDSALYLCASSLAGEGTEAFFGQGTRLTVV.

The chain carries TRBV9 and TRBJ2-7, with TRBD2 matching 7 bases. The CDR3 sequence is 15 residues long. The V and J ends lost 4 bases and 1 base, in that order; junction bases with no gene match: 8. The V gene's germline CDR1 is SGDLS and CDR2 YYNGEE. CDR3 bases: TGTGCCAGCAGCTTTGGGGGAGGGCCGTCCTACGAGCAGTACTTC. Amino acids: CASSFGGGPSYEQYF.